These 9 T cell receptor beta chains were all obtained from the same sample, sequenced in a study of cytomegalovirus exposure and HLA in healthy donors. A multiplex PCR was run with 60 Vbeta primers and 13 Jbeta primers. This table comes from immunoSEQ multiplex PCR, and its TCRdb copy is limited to in-frame clones, with some not included. Of roughly 100,000 clones in the sample, around 63% were seen once. Sequences were obtained from PBMCs. These receptors were collected from a human donor in good health.

The chain is built from TRBV7-8 and TRBJ2-2, with 7 bases fitting TRBD1. The CDR3 totals 15 residues. Germline V gene sequence: CDR1 SGHVS, CDR2 FQNEAQ. The ends lost 5 bases at V and 6 bases at J; junction bases unmatched: 9. CDR3 bases: TGTGCCAGCAGCGGCCGGGACAGAGGGTCCGGGGAGCTGTTTTTT. Encoded protein: CASSGRDRGSGELFF.

This chain connects TRBV10-2 to TRBJ2-1; the D gene is possibly TRBD2 (5 bases). The CDR3 has 15 residues. Trimming cost V 0 bases and J 7 bases, with 13 bases left between them. CDR1 and CDR2 from the germline V gene are WSHSY and SAAADI. The CDR3 region has the DNA TGCGCCAGCAGTGAGTCGTCGAGGGAGTGGAATGAGCAGTTCTTC. Encoded protein: CASSESSREWNEQFF.

V and J are TRBV11-2 and TRBJ2-1; tentative D call: TRBD2 (6 bases). Germline CDR1 is SGHAT and CDR2 is FQNNGV. This CDR3 is 15 amino acids long. V shed 5 bases and J shed 3 bases, with 14 bases lying between them. CDR3 sequence reads: CASSIQLANYNEQFF. The CDR3 DNA reads TGTGCCAGCAGCATCCAGCTAGCGAACTACAATGAGCAGTTCTTC.

This chain links TRBV18 with TRBJ1-1; 9 bases are shared with TRBD1. Per germline, CDR1 KGHSH and CDR2 LQKENI. The V and J ends lost 4 bases and 1 base, in that order; junction bases with no gene match: 1. The CDR3 extends over 14 amino acids. DNA of the CDR3: TGTGCCAGCTCACTGGGACAGGGGAACACTGAAGCTTTCTTT. As protein: CASSLGQGNTEAFF.

The chain recombines TRBV7-8 with TRBJ2-1; 13 bases are shared with TRBD2. With 4 bases clipped from V and 7 bases from J, the junction kept 4 bases outside the gene matches. Germline V gene lookup returns CDR1 SGHVS and CDR2 FQNEAQ. This CDR3 has 15 amino acids. Written as DNA, the CDR3 is TGTGCCAGCAGCTCACTAGCGGGAGGGAATAATGAGCAGTTCTTC. Amino acid sequence: CASSSLAGGNNEQFF.

This rearrangement joins TRBV19 to TRBJ1-1, with D hard to call. This CDR3 has 15 amino acids. Trimming removed 7 bases at V and 4 bases at J, with 19 bases between. Germline CDR1 is LNHDA and CDR2 is SQIVND (reference sequence). This CDR3 reads CASTSILGSGTEAFF. CDR3 sequence (DNA): TGTGCCAGTACTAGTATACTCGGGTCGGGCACTGAAGCTTTCTTT.

The V call is TRBV11-2, the J call TRBJ1-4, with D possibly TRBD1 on 5 matching bases. Germline CDR1 is SGHAT and CDR2 is FQNNGV. V was trimmed by 5 bases and J by 5 bases, leaving 18 bases between them. This CDR3 has 16 amino acids. The CDR3 nucleotides are TGTGCCAGCAGCGTTGGTCAGGGTTCACCCAATGAAAAACTGTTTTTT. This sequence encodes CASSVGQGSPNEKLFF.

V is TRBV6-1 and J is TRBJ2-3, with no clear D. The V and J ends lost 8 bases and 6 bases respectively, with 12 bases between them. From germline, CDR1 is MNHNS and CDR2 SASEGT. The CDR3 has 12 residues. DNA of the CDR3: TGTGCCAGCGGCCCGAGGAGTGATACGCAGTATTTT. Translating it yields CASGPRSDTQYF.

The chain joins TRBV18 to TRBJ1-1; D not resolved. The V end lost 2 bases, the J end lost 5 bases, and 18 bases lay between the germline ends. CDR1 is KGHSH and CDR2 is LQKENI in the germline V gene. CDR3 length equals 16 residues. The CDR3 DNA reads as TGTGCCAGCTCACCAAAGGAGACGGGGTCGAGGACTGAAGCTTTCTTT. It encodes CASSPKETGSRTEAFF.